The TCR beta chain under discussion was sequenced for a study of blood T cell repertoires in COVID-19. Study in general: In each case, the material was cDNA or gDNA derived from T cells, B-cell-depleted T cells, or PBMCs.

With 2 bases removed from V and 4 bases from J, the gap between germline ends came to 11 bases. The germline gives CDR1 KGHSH, CDR2 LQKENI. The CDR3 is 14 residues long. TCRdb's table, derived via immunoSEQ multiplex PCR, lists solely in-frame clones and lacks some. This sample carries around 250,000 clones, approximately 89% of them seen once, and the ten largest clones take 2.8%. Cohorts were determined from participant-reported clinical history. A COVID-19 case had been met by exposed participants during the 2 weeks before study entry. Sequencing was done on a sample of PBMCs or T cells enriched from blood (not recorded which). The clonotype originates from a man aged 40-50 years who had been exposed to COVID-19. The chain carries TRBV18 and TRBJ1-2, with D unclear. This chain's CDR3 is CASSPSGDLYGYTF. For the CDR3, the DNA is TGTGCCAGCTCACCATCCGGGGATCTCTATGGCTACACCTTC.